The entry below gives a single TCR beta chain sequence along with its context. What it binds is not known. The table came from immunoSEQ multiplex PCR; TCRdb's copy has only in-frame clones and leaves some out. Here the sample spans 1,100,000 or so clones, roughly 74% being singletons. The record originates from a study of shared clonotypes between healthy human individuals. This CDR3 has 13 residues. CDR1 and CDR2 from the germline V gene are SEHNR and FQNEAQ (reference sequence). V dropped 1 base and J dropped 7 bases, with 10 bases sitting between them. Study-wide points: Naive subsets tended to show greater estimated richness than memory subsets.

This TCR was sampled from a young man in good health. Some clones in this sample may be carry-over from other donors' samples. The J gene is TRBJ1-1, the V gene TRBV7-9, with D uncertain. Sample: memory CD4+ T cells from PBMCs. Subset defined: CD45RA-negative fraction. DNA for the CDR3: TGTGCCAGCAGCTTAGGAGGGCCGGATGAAGCTTTCTTT. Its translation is CASSLGGPDEAFF.